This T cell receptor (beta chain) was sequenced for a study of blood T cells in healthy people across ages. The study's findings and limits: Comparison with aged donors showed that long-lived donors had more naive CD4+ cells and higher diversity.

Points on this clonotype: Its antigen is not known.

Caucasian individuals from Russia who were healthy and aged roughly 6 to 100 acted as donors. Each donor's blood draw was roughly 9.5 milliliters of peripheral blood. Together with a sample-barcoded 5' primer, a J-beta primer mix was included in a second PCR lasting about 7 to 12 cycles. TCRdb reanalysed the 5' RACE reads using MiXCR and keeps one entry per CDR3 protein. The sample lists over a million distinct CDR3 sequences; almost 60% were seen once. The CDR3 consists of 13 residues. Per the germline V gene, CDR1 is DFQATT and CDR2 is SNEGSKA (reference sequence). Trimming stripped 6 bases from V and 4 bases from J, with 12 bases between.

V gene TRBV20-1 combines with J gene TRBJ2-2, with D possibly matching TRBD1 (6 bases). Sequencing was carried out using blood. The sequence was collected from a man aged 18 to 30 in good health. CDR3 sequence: CSAQPTGTGELFF. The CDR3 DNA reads TGCAGTGCACAACCGACAGGCACCGGGGAGCTGTTTTTT.